This T cell receptor beta chain was sequenced for a study of blood T cell repertoires in COVID-19. Study overall: Samples of COVID-19 (acute and convalescent) were obtained from the United States, Italy and Spain. Sources were T cells, B-cell-depleted T cells, or PBMCs; the material itself was cDNA or gDNA.

Seattle participants joined during active infection and were tracked over time. As handled by the study authors: Estimation of nucleated cell counts was performed using reference gene primer amplification. Sequenced by immunoSEQ multiplex PCR; TCRdb stores in-frame clones only, minus some. That table is the source of V, J and clone size, and D and trimming were worked out from the DNA. The data contain around 440,000 clones, approximately 90% of them seen just once; the ten biggest clones take up roughly 12%. The sequence was obtained from a woman between 50 and 59 years old with COVID-19, enrolled during active disease. Sequences were obtained from peripheral blood.

The CDR3 DNA sequence: TGTGCCAGCAGTTTCGGGAGTAACTATGGCTACACCTTC. It translates to CASSFGSNYGYTF. V gene TRBV12-3 or TRBV12-4 combines with J gene TRBJ1-2; D gene ambiguous. The CDR3 is made up of 13 amino acids. The V and J ends lost 3 bases and 1 base respectively, with 6 bases between them.